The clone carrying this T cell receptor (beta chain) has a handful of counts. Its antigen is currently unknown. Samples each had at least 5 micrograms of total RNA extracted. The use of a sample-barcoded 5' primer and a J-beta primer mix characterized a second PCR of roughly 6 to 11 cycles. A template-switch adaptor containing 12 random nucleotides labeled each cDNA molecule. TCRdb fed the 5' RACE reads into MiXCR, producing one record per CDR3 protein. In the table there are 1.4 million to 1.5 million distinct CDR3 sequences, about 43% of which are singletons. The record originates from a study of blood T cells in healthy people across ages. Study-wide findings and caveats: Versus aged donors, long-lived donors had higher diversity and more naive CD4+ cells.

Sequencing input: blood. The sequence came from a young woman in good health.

CDR3 amino acids: CSGSGGPDEAFF. The CDR3 coding sequence is TGCAGCGGGTCCGGGGGACCAGATGAAGCTTTCTTT. V and J are TRBV29-1 and TRBJ1-1; tentatively, D is TRBD1 (5 bases). This CDR3 region has 12 residues. With 7 bases removed from V and 7 bases from J, the gap between germline ends came to 16 bases. The germline V gene has CDR1 SQVTM and CDR2 ANQGSEA.